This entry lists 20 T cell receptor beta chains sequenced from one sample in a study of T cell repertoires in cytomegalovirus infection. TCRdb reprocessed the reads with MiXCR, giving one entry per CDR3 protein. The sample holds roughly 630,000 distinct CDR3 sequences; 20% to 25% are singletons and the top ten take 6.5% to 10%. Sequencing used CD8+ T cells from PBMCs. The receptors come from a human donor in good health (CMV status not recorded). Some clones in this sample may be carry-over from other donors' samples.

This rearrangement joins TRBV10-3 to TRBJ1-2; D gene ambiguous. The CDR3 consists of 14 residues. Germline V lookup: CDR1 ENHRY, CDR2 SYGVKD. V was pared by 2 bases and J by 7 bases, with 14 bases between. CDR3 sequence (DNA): TGTGCCATCAGTGAGCCGGGCCTACCCGGTGGCTACACCTTC. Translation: CAISEPGLPGGYTF.

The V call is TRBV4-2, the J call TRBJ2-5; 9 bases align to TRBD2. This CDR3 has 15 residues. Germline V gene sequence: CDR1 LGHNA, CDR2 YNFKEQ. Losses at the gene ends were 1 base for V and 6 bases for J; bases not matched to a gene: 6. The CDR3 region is CASSQGLLAGQTQYF. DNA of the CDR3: TGTGCCAGCAGCCAAGGACTTCTAGCGGGGCAGACCCAGTACTTC.

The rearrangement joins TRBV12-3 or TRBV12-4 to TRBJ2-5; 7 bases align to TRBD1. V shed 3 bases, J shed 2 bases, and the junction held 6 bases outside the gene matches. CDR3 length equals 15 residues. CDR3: CASSFRGRGQETQYF. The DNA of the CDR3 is TGTGCCAGCAGTTTTAGGGGGCGCGGTCAAGAGACCCAGTACTTC.

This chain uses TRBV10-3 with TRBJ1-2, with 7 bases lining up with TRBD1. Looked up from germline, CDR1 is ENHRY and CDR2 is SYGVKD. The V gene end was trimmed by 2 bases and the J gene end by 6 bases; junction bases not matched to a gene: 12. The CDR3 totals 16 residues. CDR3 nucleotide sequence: TGTGCCATCAGTGAGCCGTGGACATCAGGGGGTCATGGCTACACCTTC. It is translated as CAISEPWTSGGHGYTF.

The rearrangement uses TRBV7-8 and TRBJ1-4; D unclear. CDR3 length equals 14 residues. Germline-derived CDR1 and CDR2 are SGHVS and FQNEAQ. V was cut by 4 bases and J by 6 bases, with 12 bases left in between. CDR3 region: CASSSSTEDEKLFF. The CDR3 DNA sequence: TGTGCCAGCAGCTCATCTACTGAGGATGAAAAACTGTTTTTT.

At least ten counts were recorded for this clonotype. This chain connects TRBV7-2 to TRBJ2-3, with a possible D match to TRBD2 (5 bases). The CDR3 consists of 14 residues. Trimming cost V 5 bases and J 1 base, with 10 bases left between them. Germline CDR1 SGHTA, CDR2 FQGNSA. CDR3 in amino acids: CASSPGIGTDTQYF. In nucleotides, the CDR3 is TGTGCCAGCAGCCCGGGAATTGGCACAGATACGCAGTATTTT. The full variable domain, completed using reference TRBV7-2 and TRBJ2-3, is GAGVSQSPSNKVTEKGKDVELRCDPISGHTALYWYRQSLGQGLEFLIYFQGNSAPDKSGLPSDRFSAERTGGSVSTLTIQRTQQEDSAVYLCASSPGIGTDTQYFGPGTRLTVL.

The CDR3 nucleotides read TGCAGTGCTAGAGATCTCCCCAACCCTAGCACAGATACGCAGTATTTT. Its protein product is CSARDLPNPSTDTQYF. The chain uses TRBV20-1 and TRBJ2-3; D is uncertain. Trimming took 0 bases from V and 0 from J, leaving 13 bases between them. CDR1 DFQATT and CDR2 SNEGSKA come from the germline V gene (reference sequence). The CDR3 runs to 16 residues.

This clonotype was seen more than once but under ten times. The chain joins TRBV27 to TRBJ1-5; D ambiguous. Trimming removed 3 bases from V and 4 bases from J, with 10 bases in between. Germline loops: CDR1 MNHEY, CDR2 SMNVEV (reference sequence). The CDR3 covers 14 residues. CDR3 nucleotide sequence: TGTGCCAGCAGTTTCGGAACCCAGAATCAGCCCCAGCATTTT. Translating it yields CASSFGTQNQPQHF.

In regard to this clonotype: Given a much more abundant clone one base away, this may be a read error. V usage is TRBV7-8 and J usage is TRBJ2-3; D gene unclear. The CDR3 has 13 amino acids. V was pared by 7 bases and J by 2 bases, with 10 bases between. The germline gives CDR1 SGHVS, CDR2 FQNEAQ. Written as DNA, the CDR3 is TGTGCCAGCAACTTTCGCACCACAGATACGCAGTATTTT. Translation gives CASNFRTTDTQYF.

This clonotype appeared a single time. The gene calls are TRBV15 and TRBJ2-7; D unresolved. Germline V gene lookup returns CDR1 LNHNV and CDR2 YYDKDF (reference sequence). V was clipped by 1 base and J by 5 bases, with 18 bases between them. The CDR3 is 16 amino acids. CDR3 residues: CATSRGPTETYDEQYF. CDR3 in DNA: TGTGCCACCAGCAGAGGTCCCACAGAAACCTACGACGAGCAGTACTTC.

The CDR3 nucleotides are TGTGCCAGCTCACCAGCGGGACAGAGTAGCACAGATACGCAGTATTTT. Its protein is CASSPAGQSSTDTQYF. The genes are TRBV18 and TRBJ2-3, with D perhaps matching TRBD1 (7 bases). V was trimmed by 2 bases and J by 0 bases, leaving 12 bases between them. The CDR3 has 16 amino acids. Germline-derived CDR1 and CDR2 are KGHSH and LQKENI. Full variable domain (missing parts from reference TRBV18 and TRBJ2-3): NAGVMQNPRHLVRRRGQEARLRCSPMKGHSHVYWYRQLPEEGLKFMVYLQKENIIDESGMPKERFSAEFPKEGPSILRIQQVVRGDSAAYFCASSPAGQSSTDTQYFGPGTRLTVL.

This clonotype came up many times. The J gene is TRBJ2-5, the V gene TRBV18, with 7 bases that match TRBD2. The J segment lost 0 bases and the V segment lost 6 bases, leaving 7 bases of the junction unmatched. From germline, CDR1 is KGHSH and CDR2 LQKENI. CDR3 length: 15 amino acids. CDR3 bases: TGTGCCAGCTCGCCTACGGGGGGTGACCAAGAGACCCAGTACTTC. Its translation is CASSPTGGDQETQYF.

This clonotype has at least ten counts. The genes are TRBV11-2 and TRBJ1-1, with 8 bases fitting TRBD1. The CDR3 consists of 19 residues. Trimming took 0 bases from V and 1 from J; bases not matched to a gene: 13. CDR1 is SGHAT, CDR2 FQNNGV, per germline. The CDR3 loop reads CASSLDQFGGTGQNTEAFF. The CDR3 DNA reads TGTGCCAGCAGCTTAGATCAGTTTGGGGGGACAGGCCAGAACACTGAAGCTTTCTTT.

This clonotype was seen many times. CDR3 protein: CASSPSGNSYEQYF. The CDR3 bases are TGTGCCAGCAGCCCTTCAGGGAACTCCTACGAGCAGTACTTC. The chain employs TRBV7-6 and TRBJ2-7; TRBD1 is a possible D gene (5 bases). V was shortened by 5 bases and J by 0 bases, with 11 bases between the two germline ends. This CDR3 comprises 14 residues. Germline V gene sequence: CDR1 SGHVS, CDR2 FNYEAQ.

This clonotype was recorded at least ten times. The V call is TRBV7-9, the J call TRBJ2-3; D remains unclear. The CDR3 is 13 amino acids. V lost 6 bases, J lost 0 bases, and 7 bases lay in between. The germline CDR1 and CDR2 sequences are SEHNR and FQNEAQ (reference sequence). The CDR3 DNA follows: TGTGCCAGCAGGACGGGTAGCACAGATACGCAGTATTTT. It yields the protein CASRTGSTDTQYF.

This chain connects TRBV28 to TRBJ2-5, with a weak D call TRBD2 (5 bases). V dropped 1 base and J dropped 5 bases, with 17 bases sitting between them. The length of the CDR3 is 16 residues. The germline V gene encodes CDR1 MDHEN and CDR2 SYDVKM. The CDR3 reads CASSLFSGTSRETQYF. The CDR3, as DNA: TGTGCCAGCAGTTTATTTTCGGGAACCTCAAGGGAGACCCAGTACTTC.

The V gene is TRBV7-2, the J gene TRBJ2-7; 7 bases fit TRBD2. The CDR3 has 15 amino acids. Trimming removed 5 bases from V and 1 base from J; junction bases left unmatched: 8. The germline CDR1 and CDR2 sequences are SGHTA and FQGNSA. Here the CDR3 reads CASSVIAGPSYEQYV. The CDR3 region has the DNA TGTGCCAGCAGCGTAATAGCGGGTCCTTCCTACGAGCAGTACGTC.

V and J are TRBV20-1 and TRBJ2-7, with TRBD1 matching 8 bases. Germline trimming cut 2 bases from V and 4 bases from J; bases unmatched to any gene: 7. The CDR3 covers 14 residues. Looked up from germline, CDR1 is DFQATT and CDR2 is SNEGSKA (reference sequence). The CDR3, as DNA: TGCAGTGCTAGATGGAGCCAGGGGGCATACGAGCAGTACTTC. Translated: CSARWSQGAYEQYF.

As DNA, the CDR3 is TGTGCCAGCAGCATTGACAGGACGATCTCCTATAATTCACCCCTCCACTTT. Protein: CASSIDRTISYNSPLHF. V usage is TRBV28 and J usage is TRBJ1-6; perhaps TRBD1 as D (6 bases). The V gene lost 6 bases and the J gene lost 0 bases, with 15 bases spanning the gap. Germline V gene data show CDR1 as MDHEN and CDR2 as SYDVKM. The CDR3 is 17 residues long. The variable domain in full, with the rest retrieved from reference TRBV28 and TRBJ1-6, is DVKVTQSSRYLVKRTGEKVFLECVQDMDHENMFWYRQDPGLGLRLIYFSYDVKMKEKGDIPEGYSVSREKKERFSLILESASTNQTSMYLCASSIDRTISYNSPLHFGNGTRLTVT.

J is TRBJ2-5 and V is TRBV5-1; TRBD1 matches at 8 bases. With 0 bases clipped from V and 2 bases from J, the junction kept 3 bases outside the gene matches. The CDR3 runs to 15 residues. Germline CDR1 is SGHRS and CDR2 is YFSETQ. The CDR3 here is CASSLVDRDQETQYF. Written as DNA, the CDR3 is TGCGCCAGCAGCTTGGTGGACAGGGATCAAGAGACCCAGTACTTC.